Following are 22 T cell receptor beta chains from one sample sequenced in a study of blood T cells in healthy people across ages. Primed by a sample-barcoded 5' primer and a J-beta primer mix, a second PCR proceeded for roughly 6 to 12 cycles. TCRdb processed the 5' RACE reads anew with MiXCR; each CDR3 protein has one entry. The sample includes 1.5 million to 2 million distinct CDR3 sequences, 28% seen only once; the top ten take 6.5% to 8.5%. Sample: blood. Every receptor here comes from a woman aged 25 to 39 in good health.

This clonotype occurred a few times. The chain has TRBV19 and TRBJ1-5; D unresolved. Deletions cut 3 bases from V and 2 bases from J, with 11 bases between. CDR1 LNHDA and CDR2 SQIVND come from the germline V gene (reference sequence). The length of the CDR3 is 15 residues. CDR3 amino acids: CASSISGFGNQPQHF. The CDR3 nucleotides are TGTGCCAGTAGTATTTCGGGCTTTGGCAATCAGCCCCAGCATTTT.

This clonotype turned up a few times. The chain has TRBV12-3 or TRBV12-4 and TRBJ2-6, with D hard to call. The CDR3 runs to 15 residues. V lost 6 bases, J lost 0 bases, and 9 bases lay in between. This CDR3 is CASSQYTSGANVLTF. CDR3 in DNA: TGTGCCAGCAGCCAGTACACCTCTGGGGCCAACGTCCTGACTTTC.

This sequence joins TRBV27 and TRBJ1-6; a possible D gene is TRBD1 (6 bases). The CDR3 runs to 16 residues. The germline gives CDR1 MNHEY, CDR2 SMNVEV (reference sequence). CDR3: CVSSSGGALYNSPLHF. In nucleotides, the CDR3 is TGTGTTAGCAGTTCCGGGGGGGCGCTTTACAATTCACCCCTCCACTTT.

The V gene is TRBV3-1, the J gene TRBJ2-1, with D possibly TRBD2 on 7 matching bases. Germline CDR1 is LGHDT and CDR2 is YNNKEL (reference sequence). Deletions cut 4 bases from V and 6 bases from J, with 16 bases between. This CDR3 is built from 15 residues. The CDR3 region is CASSRLGGAGNEQFF. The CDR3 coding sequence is TGTGCCAGCAGCCGCCTGGGGGGGGCGGGCAATGAGCAGTTCTTC.

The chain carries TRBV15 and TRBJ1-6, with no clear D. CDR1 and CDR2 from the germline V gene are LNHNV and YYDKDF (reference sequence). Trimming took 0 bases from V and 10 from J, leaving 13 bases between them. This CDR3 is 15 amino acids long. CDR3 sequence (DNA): TGTGCCACCAGCAGAGATCCACACACCTCATCACCCCTCCACTTT. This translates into CATSRDPHTSSPLHF.

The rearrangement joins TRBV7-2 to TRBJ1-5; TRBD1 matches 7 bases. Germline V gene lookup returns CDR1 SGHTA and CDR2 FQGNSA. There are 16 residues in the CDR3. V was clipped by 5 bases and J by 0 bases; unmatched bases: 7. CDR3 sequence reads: CASSPQGGNSNQPQHF. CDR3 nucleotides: TGTGCCAGCAGCCCCCAGGGGGGGAATAGCAATCAGCCCCAGCATTTT.

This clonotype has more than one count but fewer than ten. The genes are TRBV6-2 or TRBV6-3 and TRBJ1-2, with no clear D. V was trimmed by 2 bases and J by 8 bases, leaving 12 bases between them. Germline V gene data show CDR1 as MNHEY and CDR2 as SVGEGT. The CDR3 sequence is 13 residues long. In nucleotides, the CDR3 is TGTGCCAGCAGTTACCGGACCGGTCCGGGCTACACCTTC. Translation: CASSYRTGPGYTF.

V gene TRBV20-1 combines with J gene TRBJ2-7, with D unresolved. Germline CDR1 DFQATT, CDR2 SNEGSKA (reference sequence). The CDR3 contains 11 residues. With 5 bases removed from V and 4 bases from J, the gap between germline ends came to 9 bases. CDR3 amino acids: CSAVDGYEQYF. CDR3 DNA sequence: TGCAGTGCTGTCGACGGATACGAGCAGTACTTC.

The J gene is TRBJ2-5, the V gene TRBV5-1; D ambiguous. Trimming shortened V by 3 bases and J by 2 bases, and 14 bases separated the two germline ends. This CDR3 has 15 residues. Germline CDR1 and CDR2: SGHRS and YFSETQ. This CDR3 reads CASSSSEDIQETQYF. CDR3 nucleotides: TGCGCCAGCAGCTCGTCTGAAGACATACAAGAGACCCAGTACTTC.

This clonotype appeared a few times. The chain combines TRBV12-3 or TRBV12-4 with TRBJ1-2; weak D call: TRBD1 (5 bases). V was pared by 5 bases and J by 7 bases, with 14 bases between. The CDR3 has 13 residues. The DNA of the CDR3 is TGTGCCAGCAGTGGGACGGAGCTATCTGGCTACACCTTC. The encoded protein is CASSGTELSGYTF.

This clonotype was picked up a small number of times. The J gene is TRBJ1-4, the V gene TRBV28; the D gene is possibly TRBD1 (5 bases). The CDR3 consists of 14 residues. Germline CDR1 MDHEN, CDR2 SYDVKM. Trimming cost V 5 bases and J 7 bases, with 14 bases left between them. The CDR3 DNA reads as TGTGCCAGCAGTCGGGACCAAGTGGGTGAAAAACTGTTTTTT. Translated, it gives CASSRDQVGEKLFF. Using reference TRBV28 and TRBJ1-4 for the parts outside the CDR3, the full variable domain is DVKVTQSSRYLVKRTGEKVFLECVQDMDHENMFWYRQDPGLGLRLIYFSYDVKMKEKGDIPEGYSVSREKKERFSLILESASTNQTSMYLCASSRDQVGEKLFFGSGTQLSVL.

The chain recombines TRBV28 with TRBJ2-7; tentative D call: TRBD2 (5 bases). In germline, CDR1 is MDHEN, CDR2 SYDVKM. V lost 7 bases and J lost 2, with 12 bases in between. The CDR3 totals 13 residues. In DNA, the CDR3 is TGTGCCAGCACCCCGGGAACGGCCTACGAGCAGTACTTC. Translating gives CASTPGTAYEQYF.

The CDR3 is CASSQVMGGRDEQFF. DNA for the CDR3: TGTGCCAGCAGCCAAGTTATGGGAGGGCGCGATGAGCAGTTCTTC. The rearrangement links TRBV3-1 to TRBJ2-1; TRBD2 agrees at 7 bases. Trimming took 1 base from V and 8 from J; bases not matched to a gene: 8. The CDR3 has 15 residues. Germline V lookup: CDR1 LGHDT, CDR2 YNNKEL (reference sequence).

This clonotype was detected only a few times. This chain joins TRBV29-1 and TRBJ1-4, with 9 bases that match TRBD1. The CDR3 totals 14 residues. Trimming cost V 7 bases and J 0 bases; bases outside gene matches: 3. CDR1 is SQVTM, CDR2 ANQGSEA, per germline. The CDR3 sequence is CSGTGAATNEKLFF. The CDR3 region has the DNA TGCAGCGGGACAGGGGCCGCAACTAATGAAAAACTGTTTTTT.

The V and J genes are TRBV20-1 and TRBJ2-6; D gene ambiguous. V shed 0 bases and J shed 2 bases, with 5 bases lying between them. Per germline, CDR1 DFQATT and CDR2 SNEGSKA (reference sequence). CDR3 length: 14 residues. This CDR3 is CSAREPTGANVLTF. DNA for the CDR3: TGCAGTGCTAGAGAACCGACTGGGGCCAACGTCCTGACTTTC.

The CDR3 sequence is CASRPPGTGFYEQYF. CDR3 nucleotides: TGTGCCAGCAGGCCCCCCGGGACAGGGTTCTACGAGCAGTACTTC. This chain connects TRBV7-9 to TRBJ2-7; 9 bases line up with TRBD1. V lost 6 bases, J lost 3 bases, and 9 bases stayed unmatched. Looked up from germline, CDR1 is SEHNR and CDR2 is FQNEAQ (reference sequence). The CDR3 runs 15 residues.

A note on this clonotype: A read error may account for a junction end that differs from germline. The CDR3 reads CVSSFLQGADEKLFF. The CDR3 DNA follows: TGTGTCAGCAGCTTCTTACAGGGGGCGGATGAAAAACTGTTTTTT. The chain joins TRBV5-5 to TRBJ1-4; 9 bases match TRBD1. Germline CDR1 SGHKS, CDR2 YYEKEE (reference sequence). This CDR3 is 15 amino acids long.

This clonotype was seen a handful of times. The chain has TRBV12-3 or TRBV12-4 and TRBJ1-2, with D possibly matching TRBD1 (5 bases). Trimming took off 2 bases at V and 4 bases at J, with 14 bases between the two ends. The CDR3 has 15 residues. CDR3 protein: CASSLRGGVAYGYTF. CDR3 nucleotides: TGTGCCAGCAGTTTACGGGGGGGAGTGGCCTATGGCTACACCTTC.

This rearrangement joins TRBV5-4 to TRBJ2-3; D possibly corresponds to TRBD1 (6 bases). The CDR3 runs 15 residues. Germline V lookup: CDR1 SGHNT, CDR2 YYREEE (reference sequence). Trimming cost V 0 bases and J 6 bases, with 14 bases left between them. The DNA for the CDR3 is TGTGCCAGCAGCTTGGACAGGGTCGAAGCGGATACGCAGTATTTT. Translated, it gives CASSLDRVEADTQYF. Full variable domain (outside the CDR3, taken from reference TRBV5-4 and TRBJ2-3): ETGVTQSPTHLIKTRGQQVTLRCSSQSGHNTVSWYQQALGQGPQFIFQYYREEENGRGNFPPRFSGLQFPNYSSELNVNALELDDSALYLCASSLDRVEADTQYFGPGTRLTVL.

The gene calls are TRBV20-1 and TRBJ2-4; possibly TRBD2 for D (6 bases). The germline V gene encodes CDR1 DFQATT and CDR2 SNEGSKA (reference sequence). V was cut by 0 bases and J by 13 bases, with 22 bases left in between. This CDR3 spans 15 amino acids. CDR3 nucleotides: TGCAGTGCTAGAGATTCGGCGGGGACTGTGTGGGAGCAGTACTTC. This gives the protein CSARDSAGTVWEQYF.

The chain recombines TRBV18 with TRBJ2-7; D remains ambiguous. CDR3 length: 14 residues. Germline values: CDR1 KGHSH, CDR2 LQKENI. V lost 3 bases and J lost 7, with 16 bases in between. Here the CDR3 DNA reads TGTGCCAGCTCACCTAACAGACGAGCCCTTGAGCAGTACTTC. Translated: CASSPNRRALEQYF. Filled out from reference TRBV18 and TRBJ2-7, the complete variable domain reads NAGVMQNPRHLVRRRGQEARLRCSPMKGHSHVYWYRQLPEEGLKFMVYLQKENIIDESGMPKERFSAEFPKEGPSILRIQQVVRGDSAAYFCASSPNRRALEQYFGPGTRLTVT.

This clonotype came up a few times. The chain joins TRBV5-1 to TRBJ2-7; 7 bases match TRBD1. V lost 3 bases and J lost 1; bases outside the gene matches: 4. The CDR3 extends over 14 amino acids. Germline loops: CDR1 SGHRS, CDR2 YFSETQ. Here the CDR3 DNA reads TGCGCCAGCAGCTGGACAGGTCGTTCCTACGAGCAGTACTTC. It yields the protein CASSWTGRSYEQYF.